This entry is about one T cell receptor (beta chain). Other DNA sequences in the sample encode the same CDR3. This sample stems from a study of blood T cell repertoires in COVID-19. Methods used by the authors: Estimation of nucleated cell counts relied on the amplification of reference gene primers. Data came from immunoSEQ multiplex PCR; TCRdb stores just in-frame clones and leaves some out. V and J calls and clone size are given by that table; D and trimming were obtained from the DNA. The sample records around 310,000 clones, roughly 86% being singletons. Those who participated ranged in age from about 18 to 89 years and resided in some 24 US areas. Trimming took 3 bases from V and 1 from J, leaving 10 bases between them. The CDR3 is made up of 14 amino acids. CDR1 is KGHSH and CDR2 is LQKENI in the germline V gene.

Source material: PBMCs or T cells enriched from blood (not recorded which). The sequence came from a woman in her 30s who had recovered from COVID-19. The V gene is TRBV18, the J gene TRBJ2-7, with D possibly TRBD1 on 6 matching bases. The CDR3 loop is CASSPATGSYEQYF. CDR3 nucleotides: TGTGCCAGCTCACCGGCTACAGGGTCCTACGAGCAGTACTTC.